The rows below give T cell receptor beta chains drawn from one sample of a study of CD8 T cells in Susac syndrome. Each CDR3 protein gets one entry after TCRdb re-called the immunoSEQ multiplex PCR reads with MiXCR. The sample records under 90,000 distinct CDR3 sequences, approximately 95% being singletons. Input material: CD8+ T cells from PBMCs. These receptor sequences come from a human donor with Susac syndrome. Both conserved end residues are part of each CDR3. The order of the fields is V gene, J gene, clone size, D gene, CDR3 protein, CDR3 DNA. D genes are given only for firm matches. Clone sizes are given selectively: once, few, many, or a class where the clone is expanded.

TRBV7-6	TRBJ2-1	NA	NA	CASSTDWSSYNEQFF	TGTGCCAGCAGCACCGACTGGAGCTCCTACAATGAGCAGTTCTTC
TRBV7-2	TRBJ2-7	NA	NA	CASSQYGGATYEQYF	TGTGCCAGCAGCCAATATGGGGGAGCAACCTACGAGCAGTACTTC
TRBV27	TRBJ2-1	NA	TRBD1	CASSGTASSYNEQFF	TGTGCCAGCAGTGGGACAGCTAGCTCCTACAATGAGCAGTTCTTC
TRBV5-1	TRBJ2-1	NA	TRBD2	CASSLTAAGVFDNEQFF	TGCGCCAGCAGCTTGACGGCGGCGGGAGTTTTCGACAATGAGCAGTTCTTC
TRBV6-5	TRBJ2-5	NA	NA	CASSYQIRGTQYF	TGTGCCAGCAGTTACCAAATCAGGGGGACCCAGTACTTC
TRBV9	TRBJ2-2	NA	TRBD1	CASSVEQGSTGELFF	TGTGCCAGCAGCGTAGAACAGGGGTCCACCGGGGAGCTGTTTTTT
TRBV5-6	TRBJ1-2	NA	TRBD1	CASSLYRGGYTF	TGTGCCAGCAGCTTATACAGGGGTGGCTACACCTTC
TRBV15	TRBJ2-5	NA	TRBD1	CATSRPSYRGWETQYF	TGTGCCACCAGCAGACCCTCATACAGGGGGTGGGAGACCCAGTACTTC
TRBV30	TRBJ1-5	NA	TRBD1	CAWVGTGSHQPQHF	TGTGCCTGGGTCGGGACAGGGTCCCATCAGCCCCAGCATTTT
TRBV4-1	TRBJ2-1	NA	NA	CASSLEGETYNEQFF	TGCGCCAGCAGCCTGGAGGGGGAAACCTACAATGAGCAGTTCTTC
TRBV19	TRBJ2-1	NA	TRBD1	CASSALQGDEQFF	TGTGCCAGTAGTGCCCTTCAGGGGGATGAGCAGTTCTTC
TRBV2	TRBJ2-7	NA	NA	CASSGTTEQGALYEQYF	TGTGCCAGCAGCGGAACCACGGAGCAGGGAGCTCTCTACGAGCAGTACTTC
TRBV6-1	TRBJ1-5	NA	NA	CASSEFSSNQPQHF	TGTGCCAGCAGTGAATTCTCAAGCAATCAGCCCCAGCATTTT
TRBV7-8	TRBJ2-2	NA	NA	CASSFSSGLSGELFF	TGTGCCAGCAGCTTTAGCAGCGGACTTTCCGGGGAGCTGTTTTTT
TRBV6-1	TRBJ2-3	NA	NA	CASSLYLEGQTDTQYF	TGTGCCAGCAGCCTTTATCTGGAGGGCCAGACAGATACGCAGTATTTT
TRBV20-1	TRBJ1-1	once	TRBD1	CSARDWQGANTEAFF	TGCAGTGCTAGAGATTGGCAGGGGGCGAACACTGAAGCTTTCTTT
TRBV27	TRBJ2-5	NA	TRBD2	CASSFLAGEETQYF	TGTGCCAGCAGTTTCCTAGCGGGAGAGGAGACCCAGTACTTC
TRBV9	TRBJ1-1	NA	NA	CASSARGNTEAFF	TGTGCCAGCAGCGCCCGGGGTAACACTGAAGCTTTCTTT
TRBV7-8	TRBJ2-1	NA	NA	CASSHPPEGNNEQFF	TGTGCCAGCAGCCACCCCCCGGAGGGGAACAATGAGCAGTTCTTC
TRBV27	TRBJ2-7	few	NA	CASSLRGYEQYF	TGTGCCAGCAGTTTACGGGGCTACGAGCAGTACTTC
TRBV5-1	TRBJ2-2	NA	NA	CASSTLPGELFF	TGCGCCAGCAGCACCCTGCCCGGGGAGCTGTTTTTT
TRBV7-9	TRBJ2-7	NA	NA	CASSLLPESYEQYF	TGTGCCAGCAGCTTATTGCCAGAATCCTACGAGCAGTACTTC
TRBV6-1	TRBJ2-7	NA	TRBD1	CASSEWAGTENYEQYF	TGTGCCAGCAGTGAATGGGCCGGGACAGAGAACTACGAGCAGTACTTC
TRBV20-1	TRBJ2-1	NA	TRBD2	CSAREVAGDPFYEQFF	TGCAGTGCTAGGGAAGTAGCGGGAGACCCTTTCTATGAGCAGTTCTTC
TRBV19	TRBJ1-3	once	NA	CASSIQDGGNTIYF	TGTGCCAGTAGTATCCAGGACGGGGGAAACACCATATATTTT
TRBV20-1	TRBJ1-2	once	TRBD1	CSARSQGMSGYTF	TGCAGTGCTAGATCACAGGGGATGAGTGGCTACACCTTC
TRBV15	TRBJ1-5	NA	NA	CATSGRRQVGQPQHF	TGTGCCACCAGCGGAAGGCGGCAGGTTGGCCAGCCCCAGCATTTT
TRBV29-1	TRBJ1-2	NA	NA	CSVEGIRVGYTF	TGCAGCGTTGAAGGTATCAGGGTCGGCTACACCTTC
TRBV4-3	TRBJ2-1	NA	TRBD2	CASSQGLAWSSSEQFF	TGCGCCAGCAGCCAAGGACTAGCCTGGAGCTCTAGTGAGCAGTTCTTC
TRBV7-2	TRBJ2-1	NA	NA	CASSLDLTKREFF	TGTGCCAGCAGCTTAGACTTGACAAAACGGGAGTTCTTC
TRBV4-2	TRBJ2-3	NA	TRBD2	CASSQDTASGSTDTQYF	TGTGCCAGCAGCCAAGATACGGCTAGCGGGAGCACAGATACGCAGTATTTT
TRBV28	TRBJ2-1	NA	TRBD2	CASILTSGMGEQFF	TGTGCCAGCATCCTGACTAGCGGGATGGGGGAGCAGTTCTTC
TRBV19	TRBJ1-2	NA	NA	CASSEGGPGYTF	TGTGCCAGTAGTGAGGGGGGGCCTGGCTACACCTTC
TRBV30	TRBJ2-5	once	NA	CAWSWGTGAQETQYF	TGTGCCTGGAGCTGGGGGACGGGAGCCCAAGAGACCCAGTACTTC
TRBV15	TRBJ2-2	NA	TRBD1	CATSRDMILGQGGNTGELFF	TGTGCCACCAGCAGAGATATGATTTTAGGACAGGGAGGAAACACCGGGGAGCTGTTTTTT
TRBV9	TRBJ2-1	NA	NA	CASSGFPPNEQFF	TGTGCCAGCAGCGGTTTCCCCCCTAATGAGCAGTTCTTC
TRBV4-3	TRBJ2-1	NA	NA	CASSQGRDNEQFF	TGCGCCAGCAGCCAAGGACGCGACAATGAGCAGTTCTTC
TRBV4-1	TRBJ1-1	NA	NA	CASSPGLRDTEAFF	TGCGCCAGCAGCCCGGGACTCCGGGACACTGAAGCTTTCTTT
TRBV29-1	TRBJ2-1	once	TRBD2	CSVAGLAAKKGSYNEQFF	TGCAGCGTTGCCGGACTAGCGGCCAAAAAGGGCTCCTACAATGAGCAGTTCTTC
TRBV3-1	TRBJ2-7	NA	TRBD2	CASSQGLAVPYEQYF	TGTGCCAGCAGCCAAGGGCTAGCGGTTCCCTACGAGCAGTACTTC
TRBV5-1	TRBJ1-1	NA	NA	CASSLEPDLNTEAFF	TGCGCCAGCAGCTTGGAGCCAGATTTGAACACTGAAGCTTTCTTT
TRBV5-4	TRBJ1-1	NA	NA	CASSLRRGLNTEAFF	TGTGCCAGCAGCTTGAGGAGGGGACTGAACACTGAAGCTTTCTTT
TRBV27	TRBJ2-7	NA	TRBD2	CASSHYGGAVYEQYF	TGTGCCAGCAGTCACTACGGGGGGGCAGTATACGAGCAGTACTTC
TRBV30	TRBJ1-5	once	NA	CAWSRLSPGEPQHF	TGTGCCTGGAGCCGCCTTAGTCCCGGGGAGCCCCAGCATTTT
TRBV5-6	TRBJ2-3	NA	NA	CASSLAAAADTQYF	TGTGCCAGCAGCTTGGCAGCAGCCGCAGATACGCAGTATTTT
TRBV25-1	TRBJ2-5	NA	TRBD1	CASSARTGQETQYF	TGTGCCAGCAGTGCGAGGACAGGGCAAGAGACCCAGTACTTC
TRBV14	TRBJ2-1	NA	TRBD1	CASSHEPGQGPVNEQFF	TGTGCCAGCAGCCACGAACCGGGACAGGGCCCAGTCAATGAGCAGTTCTTC
TRBV9	TRBJ2-2	NA	TRBD2	CASSVMGTRELFF	TGTGCCAGCAGCGTTATGGGGACTAGGGAGCTGTTTTTT
TRBV30	TRBJ2-2	NA	NA	CAWSVWLGELFF	TGTGCCTGGAGTGTATGGCTCGGGGAGCTGTTTTTT
TRBV19	TRBJ1-5	NA	NA	CASSIAIGNQHQHF	TGTGCCAGTAGTATAGCGATCGGCAATCAGCACCAGCATTTT
TRBV7-9	TRBJ2-6	NA	NA	CASGLGAGANVLTF	TGTGCCAGCGGGCTGGGGGCTGGGGCCAACGTCCTGACTTTC
TRBV19	TRBJ1-2	NA	NA	CASSIGEGRTGYTF	TGTGCCAGTAGTATAGGAGAGGGCAGAACTGGCTACACCTTC
TRBV29-1	TRBJ1-2	NA	NA	CSVDAAGYYGYTF	TGCAGCGTTGATGCGGCGGGTTACTATGGCTACACCTTC
TRBV6-5	TRBJ2-5	NA	TRBD2	CASSQTSGRRETQYF	TGTGCCAGCAGCCAGACTAGCGGGAGACGGGAGACCCAGTACTTC